Shown below are 24 T cell receptor beta chains from a single sample sequenced in a study of human T cells and chemical hapten exposure. Time point denoted: patch test 3, about 24 weeks after DPC sensitization. Treatment here: therapeutic diphenylcyclopropenone sensitization with weekly scalp DPC. TCRdb analysed the RACE reads with MiXCR anew, one entry per CDR3 protein. The top ten hold approximately 2.1% of the sample, which has over 150,000 distinct CDR3 sequences, around 30% seen once. The sample here was whole blood, taken in connection with sensitization to the hapten diphenylcyclopropenone (DPC). The receptor source for this set is a woman aged 18-29 years with alopecia areata. Some clones in this sample may be carry-over from other donors' samples.

The rearrangement links TRBV9 to TRBJ2-1; 14 nucleotides agree with TRBD2. Germline CDR1 is SGDLS and CDR2 is YYNGEE. The trim removed 0 bases at V and 5 bases at J, leaving 7 bases unmatched. There are 18 residues in the CDR3. This CDR3 is CASSVGLAGGPNHNEQFF. The CDR3 nucleotides are TGTGCCAGCAGCGTAGGACTAGCGGGAGGGCCGAACCACAATGAGCAGTTCTTC.

A few counts support this clonotype. In DNA form, the CDR3 reads TGCGCCAGCAGCCGTCCCAACGCGACAGCGGGCGCAAGGGCCTACGAGCAGTACTTC. Residues: CASSRPNATAGARAYEQYF. The chain combines TRBV5-1 with TRBJ2-7, with D possibly matching TRBD2 (6 bases). Trimming pared 4 bases from V and 2 bases from J, leaving 28 bases between. There are 19 residues in the CDR3. CDR1 is SGHRS and CDR2 is YFSETQ in the germline V gene. Variable domain in full (rest from reference TRBV5-1 and TRBJ2-7): KAGVTQTPRYLIKTRGQQVTLSCSPISGHRSVSWYQQTPGQGLQFLFEYFSETQRNKGNFPGRFSGRQFSNSRSEMNVSTLELGDSALYLCASSRPNATAGARAYEQYFGPGTRLTVT.

This chain links TRBV7-2 with TRBJ2-1; D not resolved. Looked up from germline, CDR1 is SGHTA and CDR2 is FQGNSA. The CDR3 runs 14 residues. Trimming left V 3 bases short and J 9 bases short, with 15 bases between. The CDR3: CASSFPLEYGEQFF. DNA of the CDR3: TGTGCCAGCAGCTTTCCCCTAGAATACGGTGAGCAGTTCTTC.

The rearrangement joins TRBV20-1 to TRBJ1-1; D unresolved. Trimming stripped 5 bases from V and 5 bases from J, with 9 bases between. The CDR3 covers 11 residues. CDR1 and CDR2 (germline): DFQATT, SNEGSKA (reference sequence). CDR3 region: CSADAGTEAFF. The CDR3 nucleotides read TGCAGTGCTGACGCGGGGACTGAAGCTTTCTTT.

The sample holds a few counts of this clonotype. The chain combines TRBV12-3 or TRBV12-4 with TRBJ2-2; D gene unclear. This CDR3 comprises 16 residues. V was pared by 2 bases and J by 4 bases, with 14 bases between. This CDR3 reads CASSLSITKGTGELFF. CDR3 nucleotides: TGTGCCAGCAGTTTATCGATAACGAAGGGCACCGGGGAGCTGTTTTTT.

This clonotype has just a few counts. The J gene is TRBJ1-4, the V gene TRBV10-3; 7 bases are shared with TRBD1. From germline, CDR1 is ENHRY and CDR2 SYGVKD. The V segment lost 3 bases and the J segment 8 bases; nucleotides outside the gene matches: 3. The CDR3 has 13 amino acids. The CDR3 here is CAISDQDREKLFF. CDR3 DNA sequence: TGTGCCATCAGTGATCAGGACAGGGAAAAACTGTTTTTT.

The chain employs TRBV4-2 and TRBJ1-1; a possible D gene is TRBD1 (6 bases). V gave up 0 bases and J gave up 0 bases, with 8 bases separating them. There are 15 residues in the CDR3. Germline lookup yields CDR1 LGHNA and CDR2 YNFKEQ. The CDR3 nucleotides read TGTGCCAGCAGCCAAGAACAGGGTTTGAACACTGAAGCTTTCTTT. Translating it yields CASSQEQGLNTEAFF.

The sample holds a few counts of this clonotype. This chain links TRBV7-9 with TRBJ2-7, with D unclear. Trimming stripped 6 bases from V and 0 bases from J, with 12 bases between. CDR1 is SEHNR, CDR2 FQNEAQ, per germline (reference sequence). The CDR3 spans 14 residues. CDR3: CASSLGPSSYEQYF. As DNA, the CDR3 is TGTGCCAGCAGTCTCGGACCGAGCTCCTACGAGCAGTACTTC. The full variable domain, completed using reference TRBV7-9 and TRBJ2-7, is DTGVSQNPRHKITKRGQNVTFRCDPISEHNRLYWYRQTLGQGPEFLTYFQNEAQLEKSRLLSDRFSAERPKGSFSTLEIQRTEQGDSAMYLCASSLGPSSYEQYFGPGTRLTVT.

The sample holds a few counts of this clonotype. The V call is TRBV11-2, the J call TRBJ2-1, with D perhaps matching TRBD1 or TRBD2 (6 bases each). In germline, CDR1 is SGHAT, CDR2 FQNNGV. V lost 5 bases, J lost 7 bases, and 21 bases lay in between. The CDR3 covers 16 residues. The CDR3 is CASSIQTPGAGNEQFF. The CDR3 bases are TGTGCCAGCAGCATACAAACTCCGGGGGCTGGAAATGAGCAGTTCTTC. Looking up the rest from reference TRBV11-2 and TRBJ2-1 gives the full variable domain: EAGVAQSPRYKIIEKRQSVAFWCNPISGHATLYWYQQILGQGPKLLIQFQNNGVVDDSQLPKDRFSAERLKGVDSTLKIQPAKLEDSAVYLCASSIQTPGAGNEQFFGPGTRLTVL.

A few counts support this clonotype. V gene TRBV2 combines with J gene TRBJ2-7, with TRBD2 matching 13 bases. The CDR3 sequence is 14 residues long. Per the germline V gene, CDR1 is SNHLY and CDR2 is FYNNEI. Trimming removed 8 bases from V and 1 base from J; junction bases left unmatched: 2. CDR3 bases: TGTGCCAGCGTACTAGCGGGAGGGTCCTACGAGCAGTACTTC. Amino acid sequence: CASVLAGGSYEQYF.

The chain carries TRBV7-9 and TRBJ1-3; possible D gene TRBD1, 5 bases. In germline, CDR1 is SEHNR, CDR2 FQNEAQ (reference sequence). Between the trimmed V and J ends, which lost 1 base and 0 bases, there was a span of 10 bases. The CDR3 sequence is 16 residues long. The CDR3 reads CASSLGQSGSGNTIYF. As DNA, the CDR3 is TGTGCCAGCAGCTTAGGACAGTCCGGCTCTGGAAACACCATATATTTT.

This clonotype occurred a few times. This chain connects TRBV7-2 to TRBJ2-7, with D hard to call. Germline V lookup: CDR1 SGHTA, CDR2 FQGNSA. Trimming cost V 2 bases and J 1 base, with 12 bases left between them. This CDR3 comprises 15 residues. This CDR3 is CASSLSKGSSYEQYF. DNA of the CDR3: TGTGCCAGCAGCTTATCGAAGGGCAGTTCCTACGAGCAGTACTTC. Full variable domain (rest looked up from reference TRBV7-2 and TRBJ2-7): GAGVSQSPSNKVTEKGKDVELRCDPISGHTALYWYRQSLGQGLEFLIYFQGNSAPDKSGLPSDRFSAERTGGSVSTLTIQRTQQEDSAVYLCASSLSKGSSYEQYFGPGTRLTVT.

The chain is built from TRBV6-1 and TRBJ1-2; D remains ambiguous. The germline gives CDR1 MNHNS, CDR2 SASEGT. Trimming took off 6 bases at V and 12 bases at J, with 20 bases between the two ends. The CDR3 extends over 13 amino acids. CDR3 bases: TGTGCCAGCAGGAAGAGGGAAGGGTCTCAGGACACCTTC. This encodes CASRKREGSQDTF.

V gene TRBV19 combines with J gene TRBJ2-1, with D unclear. The V and J ends lost 6 bases and 6 bases respectively, with 9 bases between them. Germline assignment: CDR1 LNHDA and CDR2 SQIVND (reference sequence). The CDR3 covers 12 residues. CDR3 DNA sequence: TGTGCCAGTAGCCGGACCAGCAATGAGCAGTTCTTC. Amino acids: CASSRTSNEQFF. The variable domain in full, with the rest retrieved from reference TRBV19 and TRBJ2-1, is DGGITQSPKYLFRKEGQNVTLSCEQNLNHDAMYWYRQDPGQGLRLIYYSQIVNDFQKGDIAEGYSVSREKKESFPLTVTSAQKNPTAFYLCASSRTSNEQFFGPGTRLTVL.

This clonotype was seen a single time. This sequence joins TRBV7-2 and TRBJ2-7; 11 bases map to TRBD2. The length of the CDR3 is 19 residues. Germline V CDR1 and CDR2: SGHTA, FQGNSA. J was trimmed by 1 base and V by 2 bases; bases with no gene match: 13. The CDR3 loop is CASSLLVDGLAGGSYEQYF. The CDR3 region has the DNA TGTGCCAGCAGCTTATTGGTGGATGGGCTAGCGGGAGGTTCCTACGAGCAGTACTTC.

The genes are TRBV7-2 and TRBJ1-1; 7 bases match TRBD1. The CDR3 extends over 13 amino acids. The V and J ends lost 6 bases and 5 bases, in that order; junction bases with no gene match: 6. Germline CDR1 and CDR2: SGHTA and FQGNSA. This CDR3 reads CASRRQGSTEAFF. The CDR3 coding sequence is TGTGCCAGCAGGAGACAGGGATCGACTGAAGCTTTCTTT.

CDR3 region: CASSPTETIGTEAFF. The CDR3 DNA sequence: TGCGCCAGCAGCCCAACGGAAACTATAGGGACTGAAGCTTTCTTT. V gene TRBV4-3 combines with J gene TRBJ1-1; D is unclear. The CDR3 is 15 amino acids. Germline CDR1 is LGHNA and CDR2 is YSLEER. The V end lost 4 bases, the J end lost 5 bases, and 17 bases lay between the germline ends.

The V and J genes are TRBV6-2 or TRBV6-3 and TRBJ2-7; 7 bases map to TRBD2. Germline V CDR1 and CDR2: MNHEY, SVGEGT. V was clipped by 4 bases and J by 2 bases; unmatched bases: 5. CDR3 size: 14 residues. CDR3 residues: CASSWGGTTYEQYF. In DNA, the CDR3 is TGTGCCAGCAGTTGGGGGGGGACCACCTACGAGCAGTACTTC.

This clonotype has a handful of counts. The chain joins TRBV28 to TRBJ1-2; D gene unclear. The CDR3 loop spans 13 amino acids. The V and J ends lost 3 bases and 4 bases respectively, with 9 bases between them. Germline CDR1 and CDR2: MDHEN and SYDVKM. The CDR3 region is CASSLGNFYGYTF. The CDR3, as DNA: TGTGCCAGCAGTTTGGGCAACTTCTATGGCTACACCTTC.

Notes on this clonotype: A much more abundant neighbour one base away suggests this may be a read error. V gene TRBV5-6 combines with J gene TRBJ2-3, with D perhaps TRBD1 (5 bases). This CDR3 is 15 amino acids long. Trimming took off 0 bases at V and 5 bases at J, with 13 bases between the two ends. CDR1 and CDR2 from the germline V gene are SGHDT and YYEEEE. CDR3 sequence reads: CASSLDPGPKDTQYF. CDR3 bases: TGTGCCAGCAGCTTGGACCCAGGGCCGAAAGATACGCAGTATTTT.

The chain employs TRBV20-1 and TRBJ2-1; no clear D gene. The CDR3 is made up of 9 amino acids. Germline values: CDR1 DFQATT, CDR2 SNEGSKA (reference sequence). Trimming took off 3 bases at V and 11 bases at J, with 5 bases between the two ends. The CDR3 DNA follows: TGCAGTGCTAGGCGTAAGCAGTTCTTC. Translated: CSARRKQFF.

In its sample, this clonotype was seen a few times. The chain carries TRBV4-1 and TRBJ2-1; tentative D call: TRBD2 (5 bases). CDR1 and CDR2 (germline): MGHRA, YSYEKL. The germline V and J ends were trimmed by 5 bases and 0 bases, with 14 bases remaining between them. The CDR3 runs to 16 residues. The CDR3 region is CASSFRSGNSYNEQFF. In DNA form, the CDR3 reads TGCGCCAGCAGCTTCAGGAGCGGCAACTCCTACAATGAGCAGTTCTTC.

The gene calls are TRBV4-3 and TRBJ2-2, with D unresolved. CDR1 and CDR2 (germline): LGHNA, YSLEER. The CDR3 spans 16 residues. V shed 0 bases and J shed 6 bases, with 14 bases lying between them. The CDR3 loop is CASSQDRRSSAGELFF. The CDR3 nucleotides read TGCGCCAGCAGCCAAGATAGGCGCAGCTCCGCCGGGGAGCTGTTTTTT.

This clonotype was observed a few times. This CDR3 is CASSLGPGTTEAFF. CDR3 DNA sequence: TGTGCCAGCAGTTTAGGCCCCGGGACCACTGAAGCTTTCTTT. The chain carries TRBV6-5 and TRBJ1-1; TRBD1 might be the D (5 bases). There are 14 residues in the CDR3. Germline CDR1 is MNHEY and CDR2 is SVGAGI. V gave up 4 bases and J gave up 4 bases, with 13 bases separating them.